The 20 T cell receptor beta chains presented below share a single source sample, sequenced in a study of cytotoxic CD8 clonotypes in ibrutinib-treated CLL. Clones were read by immunoSEQ multiplex PCR, and TCRdb kept only the in-frame ones, dropping some. The data hold approximately 150,000 clones, with around nine tenths observed a single time. This specimen consisted of PBMCs, obtained at disease progression, from a patient treated with ibrutinib. The receptor source for this set is a human donor with chronic lymphocytic leukemia.

V and J are TRBV6-5 and TRBJ2-1; TRBD2 aligns across 8 bases. Germline V gene data show CDR1 as MNHEY and CDR2 as SVGAGI. The CDR3 length is 13 residues. V trimming: 6 bases; J trimming: 9 bases; junction bases outside the gene matches: 7. The CDR3 sequence is CASRVTSGGEQFF. The CDR3 nucleotides are TGTGCCAGCAGGGTTACTAGCGGCGGTGAGCAGTTCTTC.

The chain uses TRBV30 and TRBJ2-7; TRBD2 agrees at 12 bases. Per the germline V gene, CDR1 is GTSNPN and CDR2 is SVGIG (reference sequence). The CDR3 covers 15 residues. Trimming removed 2 bases from V and 6 bases from J; junction bases left unmatched: 8. The CDR3 protein is CAWSRTSGTLREQYF. The CDR3 bases are TGTGCCTGGAGTCGGACTAGCGGGACCCTTCGCGAGCAGTACTTC.

V usage is TRBV4-2 and J usage is TRBJ2-5; D gene unclear. V was cut by 3 bases and J by 0 bases, with 17 bases left in between. The length of the CDR3 is 17 residues. Germline CDR1 is LGHNA and CDR2 is YNFKEQ. CDR3 coding DNA: TGTGCCAGCAGCCAGACGACTCTACCTAGAAACCAAGAGACCCAGTACTTC. It translates to CASSQTTLPRNQETQYF.

This clone was observed once. The chain has TRBV11-2 and TRBJ2-3; D is perhaps TRBD2 (5 bases). Trimming stripped 4 bases from V and 2 bases from J, with 13 bases between. This CDR3 is 15 amino acids long. CDR1 and CDR2 (germline): SGHAT, FQNNGV. CDR3 loop: CASSWSGYLTDTQYF. The CDR3 DNA reads TGTGCCAGCAGCTGGAGCGGTTACCTCACAGATACGCAGTATTTT.

The V gene is TRBV4-2, the J gene TRBJ1-2; possible D gene TRBD1, 5 bases. The CDR3 runs to 14 residues. V lost 0 bases and J 7 bases, leaving 12 bases between the germline ends. The germline CDR1 and CDR2 sequences are LGHNA and YNFKEQ. The CDR3 here is CASSQEGRGAGYTF. The CDR3 DNA is TGTGCCAGCAGCCAAGAGGGACGAGGGGCTGGCTACACCTTC.

The rearrangement joins TRBV29-1 to TRBJ1-2; D is ambiguous. CDR1 and CDR2 from the germline V gene are SQVTM and ANQGSEA. V dropped 2 bases and J dropped 8 bases, with 12 bases sitting between them. CDR3 size: 12 residues. The CDR3 nucleotides are TGCAGCGTTGAATGGGCCAGTCAGGGCTACACCTTC. This encodes CSVEWASQGYTF.

The rearrangement joins TRBV18 to TRBJ1-2; 7 bases line up with TRBD1. CDR1 KGHSH and CDR2 LQKENI come from the germline V gene. The V segment lost 6 bases and the J segment 3 bases; nucleotides outside the gene matches: 4. There are 13 residues in the CDR3. CDR3 in amino acids: CASSQGVDYGYTF. For the CDR3, the DNA is TGTGCCAGCTCCCAGGGGGTTGACTATGGCTACACCTTC.

In nucleotides, the CDR3 is TGTGCCAGCAGCCCCCGCCCGGACGGAATCAAAAACATTCAGTACTTC. The encoded protein is CASSPRPDGIKNIQYF. The chain uses TRBV9 and TRBJ2-4; D gene ambiguous. CDR1 SGDLS and CDR2 YYNGEE come from the germline V gene. The CDR3 is 16 amino acids. V lost 4 bases and J lost 3, with 17 bases in between.

Of note for this clone: This sample also contains other DNA sequences that code for the same CDR3. The genes are TRBV27 and TRBJ2-1, with unresolved D. The V gene lost 5 bases and the J gene lost 7 bases, with 9 bases spanning the gap. Germline-derived CDR1 and CDR2 are MNHEY and SMNVEV (reference sequence). This CDR3 is built from 12 residues. The CDR3 bases are TGTGCCAGCAGTACTCGGACGAATGAGCAGTTCTTC. It is translated as CASSTRTNEQFF.

Details on this clone: Within the sample, other DNA sequences also encode this same CDR3. The rearrangement joins TRBV9 to TRBJ2-1; D uncertain. CDR3 size: 12 residues. Germline CDR1 and CDR2: SGDLS and YYNGEE. Trimming left V 0 bases short and J 3 bases short, with 1 base between. The CDR3 spells CASSVGYNEQFF. CDR3 in DNA: TGTGCCAGCAGCGTAGGCTACAATGAGCAGTTCTTC.

The V gene is TRBV5-6, the J gene TRBJ1-2; 10 bases match TRBD1. Germline loops: CDR1 SGHDT, CDR2 YYEEEE. The CDR3 extends over 16 amino acids. V was pared by 0 bases and J by 3 bases, with 5 bases of the junction left unmatched. The CDR3 protein is CASSLGQGALYYGYTF. CDR3 bases: TGTGCCAGCAGCTTGGGACAGGGGGCGCTTTACTATGGCTACACCTTC.

The rearrangement joins TRBV7-3 to TRBJ2-1; weak D call: TRBD2 (5 bases). The germline gives CDR1 SGHTA, CDR2 FQGTGA. The CDR3 has 14 amino acids. The V and J ends lost 5 bases and 4 bases respectively, with 12 bases between them. CDR3 sequence reads: CASSPRGEYNEQFF. For the CDR3, the DNA is TGTGCCAGCAGCCCTCGTGGGGAGTACAATGAGCAGTTCTTC.

V gene TRBV5-4 combines with J gene TRBJ2-7, with TRBD2 as a possible D gene (6 bases). The CDR3 loop spans 13 amino acids. The V and J ends lost 3 bases and 3 bases respectively, with 10 bases between them. Germline CDR1 SGHNT, CDR2 YYREEE (reference sequence). In nucleotides, the CDR3 is TGTGCCAGCAGCTCGGGACTGCGCTACGAGCAGTACTTC. Its protein product is CASSSGLRYEQYF.

CDR3 DNA: TGTGCCAGCATACCTAAGGGGGGCCCGAACTATGGCTACACCTTC. Amino acids: CASIPKGGPNYGYTF. The V call is TRBV27, the J call TRBJ1-2; perhaps TRBD1 as D (6 bases). CDR3 length: 15 amino acids. The V gene lost 7 bases and the J gene lost 2 bases, with 17 bases spanning the gap. Germline CDR1 reads MNHEY; CDR2 reads SMNVEV (reference sequence).

This chain links TRBV5-1 with TRBJ2-2, with D uncertain. The length of the CDR3 is 14 residues. Germline values: CDR1 SGHRS, CDR2 YFSETQ. Between the trimmed V and J ends, which lost 1 base and 0 bases, there was a span of 4 bases. CDR3 in amino acids: CASSLIPNTGELFF. In DNA form, the CDR3 reads TGCGCCAGCAGCTTGATCCCGAACACCGGGGAGCTGTTTTTT. The variable domain in full, completed from reference TRBV5-1 and TRBJ2-2, reads KAGVTQTPRYLIKTRGQQVTLSCSPISGHRSVSWYQQTPGQGLQFLFEYFSETQRNKGNFPGRFSGRQFSNSRSEMNVSTLELGDSALYLCASSLIPNTGELFFGEGSRLTVL.

The chain combines TRBV7-9 with TRBJ2-5, with 7 bases lining up with TRBD2. CDR3 length equals 16 residues. Germline CDR1 and CDR2: SEHNR and FQNEAQ (reference sequence). Trimming at V came to 2 bases and at J to 3 bases, leaving 9 bases not matched to a gene. This CDR3 reads CASSLMGGFLEETQYF. The CDR3 region has the DNA TGTGCCAGCAGCTTAATGGGGGGGTTCCTTGAAGAGACCCAGTACTTC.

The chain links TRBV7-2 to TRBJ2-1; D ambiguous. Germline V CDR1 and CDR2: SGHTA, FQGNSA. V was shortened by 2 bases and J by 8 bases, with 16 bases between the two germline ends. The CDR3 runs to 15 residues. In nucleotides, the CDR3 is TGTGCCAGCAGCTTATGGGTGGCTCGAGCCCATGAGCAGTTCTTC. Amino acids: CASSLWVARAHEQFF.

The gene calls are TRBV15 and TRBJ2-1; 10 bases align to TRBD2. This CDR3 is built from 14 residues. After removal of 4 bases from V and 5 bases from J, the junction contained 2 bases not matched to a gene. Germline CDR1 is LNHNV and CDR2 is YYDKDF (reference sequence). The CDR3 DNA sequence: TGTGCCACCAGCAAGGGACTAGCGAACAATGAGCAGTTCTTC. Translating gives CATSKGLANNEQFF. Drawing the rest from reference TRBV15 and TRBJ2-1, the complete variable domain is DAMVIQNPRYQVTQFGKPVTLSCSQTLNHNVMYWYQQKSSQAPKLLFHYYDKDFNNEADTPDNFQSRRPNTSFCFLDIRSPGLGDTAMYLCATSKGLANNEQFFGPGTRLTVL.

The chain combines TRBV7-8 with TRBJ2-7; 13 bases map to TRBD2. Germline V lookup: CDR1 SGHVS, CDR2 FQNEAQ. The CDR3 sequence is 16 residues long. Losses at the gene ends were 4 bases for V and 6 bases for J; bases not matched to a gene: 9. The CDR3 region is CASSSRLAGGQGEQYF. For the CDR3, the DNA is TGTGCCAGCAGCTCGAGACTAGCGGGAGGCCAGGGCGAGCAGTACTTC.

The chain uses TRBV18 and TRBJ2-7; D is unresolved. Between the trimmed V and J ends, which lost 3 bases and 4 bases, there was a span of 13 bases. From germline, CDR1 is KGHSH and CDR2 LQKENI. The CDR3 covers 14 residues. The CDR3 protein is CASSPFREIYEQYF. In nucleotides, the CDR3 is TGTGCCAGCTCACCGTTTAGGGAAATATACGAGCAGTACTTC. The variable domain in full, completed from reference TRBV18 and TRBJ2-7, reads NAGVMQNPRHLVRRRGQEARLRCSPMKGHSHVYWYRQLPEEGLKFMVYLQKENIIDESGMPKERFSAEFPKEGPSILRIQQVVRGDSAAYFCASSPFREIYEQYFGPGTRLTVT.